This T cell receptor beta chain was obtained from a study of graft-versus-host responses after intestinal transplantation. For the study at large: Transplant recipients had multivisceral, liver-intestinal, or isolated intestinal grafts. Every one of the recipients received anti-thymocyte globulin induction and afterwards took tacrolimus and steroids for around 3 years.

Trimming shortened V by 8 bases and J by 1 base, and 10 bases separated the two germline ends. Germline V CDR1 and CDR2: MNHEY, SVGAGI. This CDR3 region has 13 residues. The protocol was immunoSEQ multiplex PCR, while the TCRdb copy is restricted to in-frame clones and leaves out a portion. The profile shows 85,000 to 90,000 clones, roughly 92% of them singletons. Findings and caveats of the study: Peak GvH clone levels in circulation were associated with early post-transplant HvG declines. Detected in recipient marrow were GvH clones, some of which were first observed in ileum or blood.

This clone was counted only a few times. As yet, its antigen is unknown. The rearrangement uses TRBV6-5 and TRBJ2-3; either TRBD1 or TRBD2 may fit D (5 bases each). The sample consisted of unstimulated CD4+ T cells sorted from spleen or lymph node cells, taken before intestinal transplant. The origin of this receptor is a human donor who received an intestinal transplant. CDR3 amino acids: CASRGDGTDTQYF. DNA for the CDR3: TGTGCCAGCCGGGGCGACGGCACAGATACGCAGTATTTT.